These T cell receptor beta chains were read from a single sample in a study of blood T cell repertoires in COVID-19. The method was immunoSEQ multiplex PCR; TCRdb's version includes in-frame clones alone and lacks a portion of them. The data show 120,000 or so clones, around 83% seen once. Sequencing input: peripheral blood. The receptors shown here come from a man older than 75 with active or convalescent COVID-19. Each CDR3 is given with its conserved first and last residue. The order of the fields is J gene, V gene, CDR3 protein.

j_gene: TRBJ1-5; v_gene: TRBV30; CDR3aa: CAWSRTGLNQPQHF
j_gene: TRBJ1-6; v_gene: TRBV5-4; CDR3aa: CASSRDRGSDSPLHF
j_gene: TRBJ1-4; v_gene: TRBV2; CDR3aa: CASSDGTGQEKLFF
j_gene: TRBJ1-3; v_gene: TRBV7-2; CDR3aa: CASSYIGSSGNTIYF
j_gene: TRBJ1-2; v_gene: TRBV11-2; CDR3aa: CASSLDGQVSGGYTF
j_gene: TRBJ2-7; v_gene: TRBV18; CDR3aa: CASSPPSVPYEQYF
j_gene: TRBJ1-1; v_gene: TRBV19; CDR3aa: CASSIKSVSSNTEAFF
j_gene: TRBJ2-6; v_gene: TRBV6-6; CDR3aa: CASSRTISGANVLTF
j_gene: TRBJ2-5; v_gene: TRBV5-6; CDR3aa: CASSSHLRNQETQYF
j_gene: TRBJ2-2; v_gene: TRBV15; CDR3aa: CATSRGTGWNTGELFF
j_gene: TRBJ2-7; v_gene: TRBV29-1; CDR3aa: CSVMRTLNYEQYF
j_gene: TRBJ2-7; v_gene: TRBV29-1; CDR3aa: CSVAETGGYEQYF
j_gene: TRBJ1-2; v_gene: TRBV2; CDR3aa: CASSEERGHYGYTF
j_gene: TRBJ2-7; v_gene: TRBV9; CDR3aa: CASSESPGEQYF
j_gene: TRBJ2-3; v_gene: TRBV9; CDR3aa: CASSVWGQGTDTQYF
j_gene: TRBJ1-4; v_gene: TRBV4-3; CDR3aa: CASSQDYRAGPTNEKLFF
j_gene: TRBJ2-6; v_gene: TRBV5-3; CDR3aa: CARSHGVPPNSGANVLTF
j_gene: TRBJ2-1; v_gene: TRBV5-1; CDR3aa: CASSLAPGGNEQFF
j_gene: TRBJ2-4; v_gene: TRBV6-2/TRBV6-3; CDR3aa: CASSYKGITYF
j_gene: TRBJ1-2; v_gene: TRBV6-2/TRBV6-3; CDR3aa: CASSYSGGDLYGYTF
j_gene: TRBJ2-7; v_gene: TRBV6-2/TRBV6-3; CDR3aa: CASSYPKWTGFYEQYF
j_gene: TRBJ2-6; v_gene: TRBV19; CDR3aa: CASRKQGTGANVLTF
j_gene: TRBJ2-3; v_gene: TRBV9; CDR3aa: CASTRAGLSTDTQYF
j_gene: TRBJ1-1; v_gene: TRBV29-1; CDR3aa: CSVEVPGVGNTEAFF
j_gene: TRBJ1-5; v_gene: TRBV18; CDR3aa: CASSLQISNQPQHF
j_gene: TRBJ1-3; v_gene: TRBV27; CDR3aa: CASSPSGQEEGTIYF
j_gene: TRBJ2-7; v_gene: TRBV18; CDR3aa: CASSPLQGEGEQYF
j_gene: TRBJ1-4; v_gene: TRBV7-2; CDR3aa: CASSFYNRGNEKLFF
j_gene: TRBJ1-4; v_gene: TRBV11-2; CDR3aa: CASSLADRGKLFF
j_gene: TRBJ2-2; v_gene: TRBV5-1; CDR3aa: CASSPSLAALTGELFF
j_gene: TRBJ1-6; v_gene: TRBV3-1/TRBV3-2; CDR3aa: CASSQDRDRAPLVSPLHF
j_gene: TRBJ2-3; v_gene: TRBV4-1; CDR3aa: CASSQVLQAWGADTQYF
j_gene: TRBJ1-5; v_gene: TRBV10-3; CDR3aa: CAAGGDRAYNQPQHF
j_gene: TRBJ1-1; v_gene: TRBV2; CDR3aa: CASSALQGRTEAFF
j_gene: TRBJ2-7; v_gene: TRBV2; CDR3aa: CASREGGEQYF
j_gene: TRBJ2-5; v_gene: TRBV5-4; CDR3aa: CASSLAGGRETQYF
j_gene: TRBJ1-2; v_gene: TRBV14; CDR3aa: CASSQYNREVSGYTF
j_gene: TRBJ1-2; v_gene: TRBV6-5; CDR3aa: CASSSGPNYGYTF
j_gene: TRBJ2-7; v_gene: TRBV19; CDR3aa: CASKDEGGSYEQYF
j_gene: TRBJ1-6; v_gene: TRBV5-1; CDR3aa: CASSLHRSYNSPLHF
j_gene: TRBJ1-2; v_gene: TRBV28; CDR3aa: CASSLWSTGGRWGYTF
j_gene: TRBJ2-2; v_gene: TRBV9; CDR3aa: CASSVDGQGVGELFF
j_gene: TRBJ2-7; v_gene: TRBV7-2; CDR3aa: CASSLYTLNEQYF
j_gene: TRBJ2-5; v_gene: TRBV11-2; CDR3aa: CASSWTSGIQETQYF
j_gene: TRBJ2-1; v_gene: TRBV24-1; CDR3aa: CATSDLQSGGASYNEQFF
j_gene: TRBJ2-3; v_gene: TRBV7-2; CDR3aa: CASSTHGGITDTQYF
j_gene: TRBJ2-7; v_gene: TRBV6-5; CDR3aa: CASREAGEQYF
j_gene: TRBJ2-1; v_gene: TRBV4-3; CDR3aa: CASSQEIAGGQNEQFF
j_gene: TRBJ1-1; v_gene: TRBV12-3/TRBV12-4; CDR3aa: CASKRDKNTEAFF
j_gene: TRBJ2-7; v_gene: TRBV7-9; CDR3aa: CASTDLGLAEQYF
j_gene: TRBJ1-5; v_gene: TRBV10-3; CDR3aa: CATGGFNQPQHF
j_gene: TRBJ1-1; v_gene: TRBV28; CDR3aa: CASRTPQGAKNTEAFF
j_gene: TRBJ2-3; v_gene: TRBV27; CDR3aa: CASSPDRVTDTQYF
j_gene: TRBJ2-7; v_gene: TRBV3-1/TRBV3-2; CDR3aa: CASSHTNTSGISYEQYF